The clone carrying this TCR beta chain was counted a few times. Healthy Caucasian individuals from Russia aged roughly 6 to 90 served as donors. The data stem from a study of blood T cells in healthy people across ages. The use of a sample-barcoded 5' primer and a J-beta primer mix characterized a second PCR of roughly 6 to 11 cycles. TCRdb used MiXCR to reprocess the 5' RACE reads, holding one entry per CDR3 protein. The sample carries about 1.8 million distinct CDR3 sequences, around 50% recorded once. There are 11 residues in the CDR3. Trimming pared 1 base from V and 5 bases from J, leaving 3 bases between. The germline CDR1 and CDR2 sequences are MGHDK and SYGVNS.

The chain is built from TRBV25-1 and TRBJ2-7; no clear D. This clonotype was sampled from a woman in her thirties or forties in good health. The sample consisted of blood. CDR3 nucleotides: TGTGCCAGCAGTGAATTCGACGAGCAGTACTTC. As protein: CASSEFDEQYF.